The clone carrying this TCR beta chain was observed many times. Time point in this sample: newly diagnosed GD, antithyroid drugs for less than 3 months. With RNA extracted from PBMCs as input, the TCR library was made. The data were taken from a study of regulatory T cells in long-lasting Graves disease. This CDR3 has 18 amino acids. Germline V gene data show CDR1 as DFQATT and CDR2 as SNEGSKA (reference sequence). With iRepertoire HTBI primers and Arm-PCR of CDR3 regions, TCR beta libraries were built. TCRdb used MiXCR to reprocess the multiplex PCR reads, holding one entry per CDR3 protein. The table includes about 450,000 distinct CDR3 sequences, 11% to 15% detected once. This sample was shared with a second study, whose subject was T cells in Graves' hyperthyroidism and ophthalmopathy. This second study notes: Blood also carried most thyroid clonotypes expanded above 0.001.

This TCR derives from a woman in her forties or fifties with Graves disease. The chain recombines TRBV20-1 with TRBJ2-7; 10 positions match TRBD2. Sequenced here: peripheral blood mononuclear cells (PBMCs), sampled at new diagnosis, from a patient treated with antithyroid drugs. The DNA of the CDR3 is TGCAGCGCGCTAGAGATAGAGGGGGGGGGACTAGCGACGCCCGAGCAGTACTTC. Translated: CSALEIEGGGLATPEQYF.